Given below is one T cell receptor beta chain in context. Its target is unknown. These data are taken from a study of PD-1 blockade in classical Hodgkin lymphoma. Study findings and constraints: At baseline, newly diagnosed patients reportedly showed less TCR diversity than healthy donors.

The repertoire was sequenced with immunoSEQ multiplex PCR; TCRdb's copy has only in-frame clones and lacks some. Here the sample spans over 7,500 clones, roughly 92% being singletons. Relapse was seen in all patients after autologous stem cell transplantation, and brentuximab vedotin exposure was variable. This CDR3 contains 14 residues. Between the trimmed V and J ends, which lost 2 bases and 2 bases, there was a span of 8 bases. CDR1 and CDR2 from the germline V gene are MDHEN and SYDVKM. V gene TRBV28 combines with J gene TRBJ2-3; D may be TRBD2 (7 bases). The receptor was isolated from a human donor with classical Hodgkin lymphoma. The sample was peripheral blood mononuclear cells (PBMCs), taken at baseline. The CDR3 loop reads CASSLAGATDTQYF. CDR3 nucleotide sequence: TGTGCCAGCAGTTTAGCGGGGGCCACAGATACGCAGTATTTT. The full variable domain, rest sourced from reference TRBV28 and TRBJ2-3, is DVKVTQSSRYLVKRTGEKVFLECVQDMDHENMFWYRQDPGLGLRLIYFSYDVKMKEKGDIPEGYSVSREKKERFSLILESASTNQTSMYLCASSLAGATDTQYFGPGTRLTVL.